The rows below give T cell receptor beta chains drawn from one sample of a study of post-analysis software for immune sequencing data. TCRdb re-called the PCR reads with MiXCR, one entry per CDR3 protein. Of fewer than 900,000 distinct CDR3 sequences in the sample, around 45% are singletons; the top ten hold approximately 5%. Sample: blood. These receptors were taken from a girl under 18 with multiple sclerosis. CDR3s leave out the opening cysteine and the closing phenylalanine or tryptophan. D genes are given only for firm matches.

V gene	D gene	J gene	CDR3 protein
TRBV3-1	NA	TRBJ2-1	ASSQGKSSYNEQF
TRBV6-5	NA	NA	ASRGSSGFYEQY
TRBV6-6	TRBD1	TRBJ1-1	ASSYSWTGVIGTEAF
TRBV6-1	TRBD1	TRBJ2-1	ASSEDGTDYNEQF
TRBV10-3	TRBD1	TRBJ1-2	AISDWGQGRLGYT
TRBV6-5	NA	TRBJ2-1	ASSYSRGGAYNEQF
TRBV11-2	NA	NA	ASSQYPGETQY
TRBV5-1	TRBD2	TRBJ2-1	ASSLKGGRSLGDEQF
TRBV5-6	NA	TRBJ2-6	ASSPGVRRSGANVLT
TRBV11-2	TRBD2	TRBJ2-1	ASSLALGGGPSGEQF
TRBV2	NA	TRBJ1-1	ASSETRTVTEAF
TRBV12-3/TRBV12-4	TRBD2	TRBJ2-1	ASSLGTSGRAEGNEQF
TRBV7-7	NA	TRBJ2-7	ASSLGPGSGEQY
TRBV10-3	TRBD1	NA	AIKAGGYYEQY
TRBV20-1	TRBD2	TRBJ2-1	SASVLAGESGEQF